Below are 27 T cell receptor beta chains sequenced from a single sample in a study of blood T cell repertoires in COVID-19. Produced via immunoSEQ multiplex PCR; TCRdb's table is partial and in-frame only. Counted here are around 300,000 clones, around 88% occurring once; the ten biggest clones make up less than 15%. The specimen was peripheral blood. These receptors originate from a woman in her seventies with COVID-19, enrolled during active disease.

V and J are TRBV19 and TRBJ2-7, with D perhaps matching TRBD2 (6 bases). This CDR3 region has 13 residues. The V end was cut by 3 bases, the J end by 3 bases, with 9 bases between. Germline V gene data show CDR1 as LNHDA and CDR2 as SQIVND (reference sequence). The CDR3 DNA reads TGTGCCAGTAGTATGAGACTAGGCTACGAGCAGTACTTC. Translation: CASSMRLGYEQYF.

J is TRBJ1-2 and V is TRBV7-2; 10 nucleotides line up with TRBD1. The V gene end was trimmed by 0 bases and the J gene end by 4 bases; junction bases not matched to a gene: 14. CDR1 is SGHTA, CDR2 FQGNSA, per germline. The CDR3 is made up of 19 amino acids. The CDR3 is CASSLAFGDRGKGSYGYTF. The CDR3, as DNA: TGTGCCAGCAGCTTAGCGTTTGGGGACAGGGGAAAGGGGAGCTATGGCTACACCTTC.

J is TRBJ1-1 and V is TRBV12-3 or TRBV12-4; TRBD1 is a possible D gene (5 bases). Trimming left V 5 bases short and J 7 bases short, with 14 bases between. The length of the CDR3 is 13 residues. The CDR3 DNA reads as TGTGCCAGCAGTGACATTGGGGGACTTGAAGCTTTCTTT. As protein: CASSDIGGLEAFF.

This chain connects TRBV9 to TRBJ2-5; 8 positions match TRBD1. CDR1 is SGDLS, CDR2 YYNGEE, per germline. The CDR3 consists of 14 residues. Unmatched junction bases numbered 4, after V lost 3 bases and J lost 3 bases. The CDR3 protein is CASSAGQGKETQYF. The CDR3 DNA reads as TGTGCCAGCAGCGCCGGACAGGGAAAAGAGACCCAGTACTTC.

This chain connects TRBV3-1 (or the pseudogene TRBV3-2) to TRBJ1-1, with a tentative D call TRBD1 (6 bases). The V and J ends lost 1 base and 10 bases respectively, with 16 bases between them. The CDR3 is 14 residues long. Germline lookup yields CDR1 LGHDT and CDR2 YNNKEL (reference sequence). The CDR3 DNA is TGTGCCAGCAGCCAAGGGGCACAGGGTGGAGGAGCTTTCTTT. Its protein is CASSQGAQGGGAFF.

The chain recombines TRBV27 with TRBJ2-7; 8 positions match TRBD2. The ends lost 3 bases at V and 2 bases at J; junction bases unmatched: 3. Germline values: CDR1 MNHEY, CDR2 SMNVEV (reference sequence). This CDR3 is built from 14 residues. CDR3 in amino acids: CASSFGLAAYEQYF. CDR3 in DNA: TGTGCCAGCAGTTTCGGACTAGCAGCCTACGAGCAGTACTTC.

CDR3 residues: CASSLVGDTGNTIYF. DNA of the CDR3: TGTGCCAGCAGCTTAGTGGGAGATACTGGAAACACCATATATTTT. The rearrangement uses TRBV7-2 and TRBJ1-3; D is undetermined. V was clipped by 1 base and J by 2 bases, with 9 bases between them. CDR1 and CDR2 (germline): SGHTA, FQGNSA. The CDR3 covers 15 residues.

This clone was counted a single time. The chain carries TRBV5-3 and TRBJ2-1; D is ambiguous. TRBV5-3 is flagged as an ORF with uncertain function. Trimming left V 3 bases short and J 0 bases short, with 7 bases between. This CDR3 is built from 14 residues. CDR3 protein: CARSWARSYNEQFF. In DNA, the CDR3 is TGTGCCAGAAGCTGGGCACGCTCCTACAATGAGCAGTTCTTC.

This clone was observed a single time. The chain has TRBV27 and TRBJ1-2; 7 nucleotides agree with TRBD1. Unmatched junction bases numbered 6, after V lost 2 bases and J lost 3 bases. Per the germline V gene, CDR1 is MNHEY and CDR2 is SMNVEV (reference sequence). This CDR3 is built from 15 residues. The CDR3 loop is CASSLRPTGDYGYTF. CDR3 coding DNA: TGTGCCAGCAGTTTAAGACCCACAGGGGACTATGGCTACACCTTC.

The CDR3: CASSGGQGVQPQHF. The CDR3 DNA reads as TGTGCCAGCAGTGGGGGACAGGGTGTTCAGCCCCAGCATTTT. V is TRBV2 and J is TRBJ1-5, with 9 bases matching TRBD1. The CDR3 is 14 amino acids. The V gene's germline CDR1 is SNHLY and CDR2 FYNNEI. Trimming at V came to 4 bases and at J to 6 bases, leaving 4 bases not matched to a gene.

The chain has TRBV2 and TRBJ2-7; 10 positions match TRBD2. The V gene end was trimmed by 0 bases and the J gene end by 5 bases; junction bases not matched to a gene: 4. The germline V gene has CDR1 SNHLY and CDR2 FYNNEI. The CDR3 has 15 amino acids. This chain's CDR3 is CASSEAKGLANEQYF. The CDR3 coding sequence is TGTGCCAGCAGTGAAGCGAAGGGACTAGCGAACGAGCAGTACTTC. The full variable domain, in which reference TRBV2 and TRBJ2-7 provide the parts outside the CDR3, is EPEVTQTPSHQVTQMGQEVILRCVPISNHLYFYWYRQILGQKVEFLVSFYNNEISEKSEIFDDQFSVERPDGSNFTLKIRSTKLEDSAMYFCASSEAKGLANEQYFGPGTRLTVT.

The chain combines TRBV18 with TRBJ1-2, with D unresolved. The length of the CDR3 is 11 residues. Germline V lookup: CDR1 KGHSH, CDR2 LQKENI. V lost 4 bases and J lost 8, with 8 bases in between. The CDR3 DNA reads TGTGCCAGCTCACGCCGGGAAGGCTACACCTTC. This codes for CASSRREGYTF.

This clone has only one observation. The chain joins TRBV24-1 to TRBJ2-2, with D hard to call. The CDR3 spans 13 residues. CDR1 is KGHDR and CDR2 is SFDVKD in the germline V gene. V gave up 1 base and J gave up 4 bases, with 3 bases separating them. This CDR3 is CATSDFFTGELFF. CDR3 coding DNA: TGTGCCACCAGTGATTTCTTCACCGGGGAGCTGTTTTTT.

The rearrangement joins TRBV28 to TRBJ1-4; D may be TRBD1 (5 bases). Germline V CDR1 and CDR2: MDHEN, SYDVKM. The CDR3 is made up of 13 amino acids. V was pared by 3 bases and J by 12 bases, with 14 bases between. CDR3 residues: CASSLSGGSELFF. The DNA of the CDR3 is TGTGCCAGCAGTTTGTCCGGGGGGAGTGAACTGTTTTTT.

This clone came up a few times. CDR3 region: CASRIGLAGTNEQFF. CDR3 DNA: TGCGCCAGCAGGATCGGACTAGCGGGGACCAATGAGCAGTTCTTC. J is TRBJ2-1 and V is TRBV4-3; 12 nucleotides align to TRBD2. V was pared by 6 bases and J by 6 bases, with 6 bases of the junction left unmatched. The CDR3 is made up of 15 amino acids. The germline CDR1 and CDR2 sequences are LGHNA and YSLEER.

This sequence joins TRBV24-1 and TRBJ2-7; TRBD1 is a possible D gene (6 bases). V was trimmed by 3 bases and J by 5 bases, leaving 10 bases between them. In germline, CDR1 is KGHDR, CDR2 SFDVKD. The CDR3 contains 13 residues. In nucleotides, the CDR3 is TGTGCCACCAGTGATACAGGGTCCCACGAGCAGTACTTC. Its translation: CATSDTGSHEQYF.

This clone was counted only a few times. The chain carries TRBV10-1 and TRBJ2-2, with 7 bases that match TRBD1. The trim removed 0 bases at V and 3 bases at J, leaving 13 bases unmatched. Germline loops: CDR1 WNHNN, CDR2 SYGVQD (reference sequence). The CDR3 runs to 19 residues. The CDR3 bases are TGCGCCAGCAGTGAGTCTCTGTTCCCCGGGACAGAATACACCGGGGAGCTGTTTTTT. Protein product: CASSESLFPGTEYTGELFF.

V is TRBV7-9 and J is TRBJ1-2; TRBD1 agrees at 8 bases. Trimming cost V 3 bases and J 3 bases; bases outside gene matches: 3. Germline loops: CDR1 SEHNR, CDR2 FQNEAQ (reference sequence). This CDR3 spans 14 amino acids. CDR3 region: CASSLAGGYYGYTF. In DNA, the CDR3 is TGTGCCAGCAGCTTGGCAGGGGGCTACTATGGCTACACCTTC.

This rearrangement joins TRBV4-3 to TRBJ1-4, with 7 nucleotides matching TRBD1. Unmatched junction bases numbered 8, after V lost 4 bases and J lost 3 bases. CDR3 length: 16 amino acids. Germline V CDR1 and CDR2: LGHNA, YSLEER. The CDR3 bases are TGCGCCAGCAGCCGACTAGAGGGGGCGGCTAATGAAAAACTGTTTTTT. Amino acid sequence: CASSRLEGAANEKLFF.

The chain carries TRBV5-6 and TRBJ2-3; 10 nucleotides agree with TRBD2. The V gene's germline CDR1 is SGHDT and CDR2 YYEEEE. This CDR3 contains 15 residues. The trim removed 3 bases at V and 5 bases at J, leaving 6 bases unmatched. CDR3 sequence (DNA): TGTGCCAGCAGCTCCAGCGGGGGGGCCGTAGATACGCAGTATTTT. As protein: CASSSSGGAVDTQYF.

The chain carries TRBV28 and TRBJ1-5, with 7 bases fitting TRBD1. V gave up 5 bases and J gave up 1 base; unmatched junction bases: 5. The CDR3 contains 15 residues. CDR1 and CDR2 from the germline V gene are MDHEN and SYDVKM. The CDR3 here is CASSPSDRSNQPQHF. In DNA form, the CDR3 reads TGTGCCAGCAGTCCATCGGACAGGAGCAATCAGCCCCAGCATTTT.

The chain is built from TRBV6-1 and TRBJ1-3, with D tentatively TRBD1 (5 bases). V shed 3 bases and J shed 4 bases, with 13 bases lying between them. Germline lookup yields CDR1 MNHNS and CDR2 SASEGT. The CDR3 spans 15 residues. The CDR3 nucleotides are TGTGCCAGCAGTGACCCCAGGGATGCGGGAAACACCATATATTTT. It specifies CASSDPRDAGNTIYF.

The table lists this clone with many counts. The chain combines TRBV5-1 with TRBJ1-4, with a possible D match to TRBD1 (6 bases). Germline CDR1 and CDR2: SGHRS and YFSETQ. This CDR3 spans 16 amino acids. Trimming took off 1 base at V and 2 bases at J, with 12 bases between the two ends. This CDR3 reads CASSLMNRDTNEKLFF. CDR3 nucleotide sequence: TGCGCCAGCAGCTTGATGAACAGGGACACTAATGAAAAACTGTTTTTT.

The V call is TRBV5-1, the J call TRBJ2-7, with D perhaps matching TRBD2 (6 bases). The CDR3 length is 15 residues. Trimming left V 1 base short and J 4 bases short, with 15 bases between. CDR1 and CDR2 from the germline V gene are SGHRS and YFSETQ. The CDR3 DNA sequence: TGCGCCAGCAGCTTGTATGGGGGAGGAGATTACGAGCAGTACTTC. Translation: CASSLYGGGDYEQYF.

The rearrangement uses TRBV24-1 and TRBJ2-3; D might be TRBD2 (5 bases). With 3 bases removed from V and 5 bases from J, the gap between germline ends came to 8 bases. The CDR3 has 13 residues. The germline V gene encodes CDR1 KGHDR and CDR2 SFDVKD. The CDR3 is CATSDPGRDTQYF. CDR3 DNA sequence: TGTGCCACCAGTGATCCGGGGAGAGATACGCAGTATTTT.

The rearrangement joins TRBV4-1 to TRBJ1-1, with D tentatively TRBD1 (6 bases). Germline lookup yields CDR1 MGHRA and CDR2 YSYEKL. V was cut by 4 bases and J by 11 bases, with 14 bases left in between. This CDR3 has 12 residues. CDR3 bases: TGCGCCAGCAGCCCGGGCAGGGGAAGGGCTTTCTTT. This translates into CASSPGRGRAFF.

A few counts support this clone. This chain uses TRBV27 with TRBJ1-6; D unclear. Germline values: CDR1 MNHEY, CDR2 SMNVEV (reference sequence). The V and J ends lost 0 bases and 3 bases respectively, with 9 bases between them. The CDR3 runs 16 residues. As DNA, the CDR3 is TGTGCCAGCAGTTTATCGGGGAGCCACTATAATTCACCCCTCCACTTT. Encoded protein: CASSLSGSHYNSPLHF.